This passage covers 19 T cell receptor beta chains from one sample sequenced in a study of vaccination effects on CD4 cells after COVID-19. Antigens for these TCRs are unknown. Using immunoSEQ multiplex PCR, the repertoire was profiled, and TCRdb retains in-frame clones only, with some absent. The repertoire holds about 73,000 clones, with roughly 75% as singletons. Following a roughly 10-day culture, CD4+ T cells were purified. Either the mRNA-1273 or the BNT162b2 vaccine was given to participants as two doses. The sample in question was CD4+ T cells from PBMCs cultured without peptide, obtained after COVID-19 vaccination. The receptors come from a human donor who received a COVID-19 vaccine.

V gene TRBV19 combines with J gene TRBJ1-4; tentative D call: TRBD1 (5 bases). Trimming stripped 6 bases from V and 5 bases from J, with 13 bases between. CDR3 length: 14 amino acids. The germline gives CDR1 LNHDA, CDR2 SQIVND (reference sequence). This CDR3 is CASSDSARNEKLFF. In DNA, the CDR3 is TGTGCCAGTAGCGACAGCGCCCGCAATGAAAAACTGTTTTTT.

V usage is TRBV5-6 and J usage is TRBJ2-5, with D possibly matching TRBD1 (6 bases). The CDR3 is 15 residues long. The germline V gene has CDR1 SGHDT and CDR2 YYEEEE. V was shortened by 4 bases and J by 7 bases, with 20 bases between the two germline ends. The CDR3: CASSMGTSGGGTQYF. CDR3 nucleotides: TGTGCCAGCAGCATGGGGACATCCGGTGGAGGGACCCAGTACTTC.

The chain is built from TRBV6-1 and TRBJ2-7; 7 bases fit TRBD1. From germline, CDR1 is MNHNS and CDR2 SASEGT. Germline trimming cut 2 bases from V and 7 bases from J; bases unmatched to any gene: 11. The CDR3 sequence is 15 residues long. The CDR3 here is CASSESDRRLGEQYV. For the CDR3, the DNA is TGTGCCAGCAGTGAATCGGACAGGAGGTTAGGAGAGCAGTACGTC.

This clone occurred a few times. CDR3 sequence: CASSSPPNTEAFF. The CDR3 nucleotides read TGTGCCAGCAGTTCGCCTCCGAACACTGAAGCTTTCTTT. This rearrangement joins TRBV28 to TRBJ1-1; unclear D gene. V shed 4 bases and J shed 1 base, with 7 bases lying between them. The CDR3 contains 13 residues. CDR1 and CDR2 from the germline V gene are MDHEN and SYDVKM.

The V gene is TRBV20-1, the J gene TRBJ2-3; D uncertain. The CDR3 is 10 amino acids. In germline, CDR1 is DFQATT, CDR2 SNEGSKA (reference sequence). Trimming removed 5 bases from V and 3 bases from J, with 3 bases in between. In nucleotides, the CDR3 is TGCAGTGCTGTAACAGATACGCAGTATTTT. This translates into CSAVTDTQYF.

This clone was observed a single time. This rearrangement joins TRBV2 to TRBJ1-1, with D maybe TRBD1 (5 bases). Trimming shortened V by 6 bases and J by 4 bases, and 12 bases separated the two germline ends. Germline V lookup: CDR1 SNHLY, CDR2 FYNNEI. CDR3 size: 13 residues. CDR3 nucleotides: TGTGCCAGCAGGGCGACTGGGGGCACTGAAGCTTTCTTT. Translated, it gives CASRATGGTEAFF.

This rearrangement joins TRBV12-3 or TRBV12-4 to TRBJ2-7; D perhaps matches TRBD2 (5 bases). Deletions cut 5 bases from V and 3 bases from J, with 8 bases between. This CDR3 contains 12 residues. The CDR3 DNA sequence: TGTGCCAGCAGTCGGACTGGCTACGAGCAGTACGTC. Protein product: CASSRTGYEQYV.

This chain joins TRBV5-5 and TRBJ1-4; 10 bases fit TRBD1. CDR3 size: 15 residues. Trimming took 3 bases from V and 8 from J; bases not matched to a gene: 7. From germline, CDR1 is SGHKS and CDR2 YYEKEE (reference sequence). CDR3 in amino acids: CASSWGDRGEEKLFF. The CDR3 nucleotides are TGTGCCAGCAGCTGGGGGGACAGGGGCGAAGAAAAACTGTTTTTT.

The CDR3 nucleotides read TGTGCCAGCAGTGAAGTCTCCAGGCCACCGTGGGAAGGGACCTTC. This codes for CASSEVSRPPWEGTF. This rearrangement joins TRBV6-1 to TRBJ1-2; D not certain. Trimming stripped 1 base from V and 14 bases from J, with 23 bases between. The CDR3 has 15 amino acids. Germline CDR1 and CDR2: MNHNS and SASEGT.

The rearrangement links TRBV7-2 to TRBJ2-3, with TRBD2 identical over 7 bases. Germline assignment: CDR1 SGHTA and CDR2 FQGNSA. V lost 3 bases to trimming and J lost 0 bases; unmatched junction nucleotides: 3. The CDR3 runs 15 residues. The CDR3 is CASSLGGISTDTQYF. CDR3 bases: TGTGCCAGCAGCTTGGGAGGGATTAGCACAGATACGCAGTATTTT.

CDR3 nucleotides: TGTGCCAGCAGCTTAGTCCCGACTAGCGGGCCCTACAATGAGCAGTTCTTC. It is translated as CASSLVPTSGPYNEQFF. J is TRBJ2-1 and V is TRBV7-3; TRBD2 matches at 10 bases. The length of the CDR3 is 17 residues. V dropped 2 bases and J dropped 2; count of bases not matched to a gene: 6. The germline gives CDR1 SGHTA, CDR2 FQGTGA.

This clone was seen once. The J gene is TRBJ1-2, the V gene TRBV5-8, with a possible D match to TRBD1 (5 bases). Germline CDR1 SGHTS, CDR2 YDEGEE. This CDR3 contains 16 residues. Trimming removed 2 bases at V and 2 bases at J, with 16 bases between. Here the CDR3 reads CASSFRQLEGNYGYTF. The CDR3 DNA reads TGTGCCAGCAGCTTCAGACAGTTAGAGGGAAACTATGGCTACACCTTC. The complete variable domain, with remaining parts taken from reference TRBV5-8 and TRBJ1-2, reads EAGVTQSPTHLIKTRGQQATLRCSPISGHTSVYWYQQALGLGLQFLLWYDEGEERNRGNFPPRFSGRQFPNYSSELNVNALELEDSALYLCASSFRQLEGNYGYTFGSGTRLTVV.

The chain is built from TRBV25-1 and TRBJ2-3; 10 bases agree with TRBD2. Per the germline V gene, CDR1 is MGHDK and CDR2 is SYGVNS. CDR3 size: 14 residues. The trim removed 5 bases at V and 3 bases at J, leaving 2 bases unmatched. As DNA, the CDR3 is TGTGCCAGCAGTCCACTAGCGGGGACAGATACGCAGTATTTT. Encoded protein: CASSPLAGTDTQYF.

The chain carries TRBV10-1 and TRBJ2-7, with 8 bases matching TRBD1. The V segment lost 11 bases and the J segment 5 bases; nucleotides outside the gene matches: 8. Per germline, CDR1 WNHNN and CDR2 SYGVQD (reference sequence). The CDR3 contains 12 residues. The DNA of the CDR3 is TGCGCCCAGAGCGGACAGGGAAACGAGCAGTACGTC. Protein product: CAQSGQGNEQYV.

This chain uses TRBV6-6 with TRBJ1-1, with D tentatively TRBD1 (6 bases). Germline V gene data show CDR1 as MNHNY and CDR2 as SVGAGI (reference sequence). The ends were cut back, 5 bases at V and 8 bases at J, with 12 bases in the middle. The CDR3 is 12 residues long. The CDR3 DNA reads TGTGCCAGCAGTATTAACAGGGACGAAGCTTTCTTT. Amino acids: CASSINRDEAFF.

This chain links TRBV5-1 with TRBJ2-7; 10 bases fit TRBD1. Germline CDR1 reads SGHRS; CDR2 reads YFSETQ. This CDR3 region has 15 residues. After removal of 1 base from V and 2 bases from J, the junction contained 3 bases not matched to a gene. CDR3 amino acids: CASSLWTGGTYEQYV. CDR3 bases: TGCGCCAGCAGCTTGTGGACAGGGGGGACCTACGAGCAGTACGTC.

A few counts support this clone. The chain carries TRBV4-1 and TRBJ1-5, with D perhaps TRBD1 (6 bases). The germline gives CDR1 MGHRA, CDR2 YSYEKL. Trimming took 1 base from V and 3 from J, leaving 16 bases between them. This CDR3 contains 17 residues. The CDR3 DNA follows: TGCGCCAGCAGCCAAGCCTTCGAAGGGGGGTACAATCAGCCCCAGCATTTT. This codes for CASSQAFEGGYNQPQHF.

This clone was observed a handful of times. The DNA for the CDR3 is TGTGCCAGCAGCCCAAGTCCAGGGTACCAAGAGACCCAGTACTTC. Protein product: CASSPSPGYQETQYF. V is TRBV9 and J is TRBJ2-5; perhaps TRBD1 as D (5 bases). This CDR3 has 15 amino acids. Germline loops: CDR1 SGDLS, CDR2 YYNGEE. V was pared by 4 bases and J by 0 bases, with 13 bases between.

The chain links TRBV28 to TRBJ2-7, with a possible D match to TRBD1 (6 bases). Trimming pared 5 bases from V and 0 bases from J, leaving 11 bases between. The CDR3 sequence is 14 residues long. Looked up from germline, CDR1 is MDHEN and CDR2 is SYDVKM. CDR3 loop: CASSDTGSSYEQYV. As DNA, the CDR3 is TGTGCCAGCAGTGACACAGGGAGCTCCTACGAGCAGTACGTC.